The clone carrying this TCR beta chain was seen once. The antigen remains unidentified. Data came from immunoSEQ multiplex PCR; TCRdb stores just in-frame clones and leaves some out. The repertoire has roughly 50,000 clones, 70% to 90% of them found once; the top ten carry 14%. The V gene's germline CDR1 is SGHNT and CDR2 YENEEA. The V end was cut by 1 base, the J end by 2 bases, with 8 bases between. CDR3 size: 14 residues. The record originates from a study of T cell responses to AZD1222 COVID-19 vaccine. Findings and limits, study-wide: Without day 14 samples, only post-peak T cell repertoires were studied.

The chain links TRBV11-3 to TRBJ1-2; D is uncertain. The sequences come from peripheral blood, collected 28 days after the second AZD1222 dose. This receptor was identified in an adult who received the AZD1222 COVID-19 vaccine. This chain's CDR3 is CASSLGAENYGYTF. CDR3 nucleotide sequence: TGTGCCAGCAGCTTAGGGGCGGAAAACTATGGCTACACCTTC.